Presented here are 19 T cell receptor beta chains from one specimen sequenced in a study of blood T cell repertoires in COVID-19. Method: immunoSEQ multiplex PCR; TCRdb's copy keeps in-frame clones and lacks some. The table shows roughly 130,000 clones, with 90% occurring only once. The specimen sequenced was peripheral blood. The receptors here all came from a man aged 50 to 60 with active COVID-19.

The chain couples TRBV19 to TRBJ1-1, with 9 bases that match TRBD1. This CDR3 is 13 amino acids long. The V segment lost 6 bases and the J segment 3 bases; nucleotides outside the gene matches: 2. Looked up from germline, CDR1 is LNHDA and CDR2 is SQIVND (reference sequence). The CDR3, as DNA: TGTGCCAGTAGGACAGGGGGGTACACTGAAGCTTTCTTT. The encoded protein is CASRTGGYTEAFF.

The chain uses TRBV6-6 and TRBJ2-5; TRBD1 matches 7 bases. The CDR3 runs 14 residues. Per the germline V gene, CDR1 is MNHNY and CDR2 is SVGAGI (reference sequence). The junction had 3 bases not matched to a gene; V was cut back by 0 bases and J by 5 bases. CDR3 sequence (DNA): TGTGCCAGCAGTTACTCGTTCAGGGGGGAGACCCAGTACTTC. Protein: CASSYSFRGETQYF.

V gene TRBV19 combines with J gene TRBJ2-2; the match to TRBD2 covers 11 bases. Unmatched junction bases numbered 9, after V lost 1 base and J lost 5 bases. The germline gives CDR1 LNHDA, CDR2 SQIVND (reference sequence). This CDR3 comprises 18 residues. CDR3 coding DNA: TGTGCCAGTAGTATAGCAACGGGACTAGCGGTCGGAACCGGGGAGCTGTTTTTT. This gives the protein CASSIATGLAVGTGELFF.

This sequence joins TRBV7-2 and TRBJ1-1; D unclear. The CDR3 length is 13 residues. V was pared by 5 bases and J by 4 bases, with 11 bases between. Germline CDR1 and CDR2: SGHTA and FQGNSA. CDR3 in DNA: TGTGCCAGCAGCGCCCCCTGGCCCACTGAAGCTTTCTTT. This gives the protein CASSAPWPTEAFF.

The count of this clone is one. The same CDR3 can be traced to other DNA sequences in this sample. V and J are TRBV6-5 and TRBJ1-1; 7 nucleotides match TRBD1. With 5 bases clipped from V and 4 bases from J, the junction kept 4 bases outside the gene matches. The germline V gene has CDR1 MNHEY and CDR2 SVGAGI. There are 13 residues in the CDR3. CDR3 residues: CASSRQGGTEAFF. CDR3 sequence (DNA): TGTGCCAGCAGTCGACAGGGCGGCACTGAAGCTTTCTTT.

This chain links TRBV15 with TRBJ1-5; D might be TRBD1 (5 bases). Deletions cut 1 base from V and 0 bases from J, with 13 bases between. CDR3 size: 17 residues. Germline V gives CDR1 LNHNV, CDR2 YYDKDF (reference sequence). This chain's CDR3 is CATSRAGQVGSNQPQHF. The CDR3 DNA reads as TGTGCCACCAGCAGAGCAGGGCAGGTTGGTAGCAATCAGCCCCAGCATTTT. Using reference TRBV15 and TRBJ1-5 for the parts outside the CDR3, the full variable domain is DAMVIQNPRYQVTQFGKPVTLSCSQTLNHNVMYWYQQKSSQAPKLLFHYYDKDFNNEADTPDNFQSRRPNTSFCFLDIRSPGLGDTAMYLCATSRAGQVGSNQPQHFGDGTRLSIL.

The table lists this clone with a count of one. The chain is built from TRBV19 and TRBJ2-5, with D perhaps matching TRBD2 (5 bases). CDR3 length: 15 amino acids. Germline V lookup: CDR1 LNHDA, CDR2 SQIVND (reference sequence). Trimming left V 5 bases short and J 5 bases short, with 18 bases between. The CDR3: CASSFTVAFRETQYF. CDR3 DNA: TGTGCCAGTAGTTTTACTGTAGCGTTTAGGGAGACCCAGTACTTC.

Note on this clone: This CDR3 is also generated by other DNA sequences in the sample. This chain connects TRBV6-5 to TRBJ1-2; a weak D match, TRBD1 (5 bases). Trimming removed 5 bases at V and 4 bases at J, with 8 bases between. This CDR3 comprises 12 residues. The germline gives CDR1 MNHEY, CDR2 SVGAGI. This chain's CDR3 is CASSPDSYGYTF. DNA for the CDR3: TGTGCCAGCAGTCCCGACAGCTATGGCTACACCTTC.

The J gene is TRBJ2-7, the V gene TRBV28, with 7 bases fitting TRBD1. Trimming removed 6 bases from V and 1 base from J; junction bases left unmatched: 6. The CDR3 covers 14 residues. CDR1 is MDHEN and CDR2 is SYDVKM in the germline V gene. CDR3 residues: CASSPGTASYEQYV. The CDR3 nucleotides read TGTGCCAGCAGCCCCGGGACAGCATCCTACGAGCAGTACGTC.

In this sample, this clone turned up once. The chain has TRBV5-4 and TRBJ2-5, with 8 bases matching TRBD1. CDR1 SGHNT and CDR2 YYREEE come from the germline V gene (reference sequence). This CDR3 region has 17 residues. V shed 0 bases and J 2 bases; nucleotides not matched to a gene: 9. The chain's CDR3 is CASSLAAGGLIQETQYF. The DNA of the CDR3 is TGTGCCAGCAGCTTGGCGGCAGGGGGCCTTATTCAAGAGACCCAGTACTTC.

This chain joins TRBV7-9 and TRBJ2-5, with 9 bases matching TRBD1. From germline, CDR1 is SEHNR and CDR2 FQNEAQ (reference sequence). V lost 5 bases and J lost 5; bases outside the gene matches: 9. The length of the CDR3 is 15 residues. Here the CDR3 DNA reads TGTGCCAGCAGCCTACAGGGACAGGGCCCGGAGACCCAGTACTTC. Protein product: CASSLQGQGPETQYF.

This clone was counted a single time. V usage is TRBV6-1 and J usage is TRBJ1-1; no clear D gene. CDR1 and CDR2 (germline): MNHNS, SASEGT. V was clipped by 1 base and J by 10 bases, with 7 bases between them. This CDR3 comprises 11 residues. As DNA, the CDR3 is TGTGCCAGCAGTGAAGTGGGAGGAGCTTTCTTT. Translation gives CASSEVGGAFF.

This chain links TRBV7-8 with TRBJ1-4; no definite D call. This CDR3 is built from 13 residues. In germline, CDR1 is SGHVS, CDR2 FQNEAQ. V was trimmed by 1 base and J by 8 bases, leaving 8 bases between them. This CDR3 is CASSLGSREKLFF. CDR3 DNA sequence: TGTGCCAGCAGCTTAGGTTCCAGGGAAAAACTGTTTTTT.

This rearrangement joins TRBV4-1 to TRBJ1-4, with a tentative D call TRBD1 (6 bases). Germline V gives CDR1 MGHRA, CDR2 YSYEKL. The ends were cut back, 0 bases at V and 2 bases at J, with 13 bases in the middle. The CDR3 has 17 residues. The CDR3 DNA is TGCGCCAGCAGCCAAGAGGGCAGGGGAAGGACTAATGAAAAACTGTTTTTT. This sequence encodes CASSQEGRGRTNEKLFF.

The rearrangement joins TRBV7-9 to TRBJ2-5, with D perhaps matching TRBD2 (5 bases). CDR1 is SEHNR and CDR2 is FQNEAQ in the germline V gene (reference sequence). V gave up 4 bases and J gave up 1 base, with 13 bases separating them. This CDR3 has 15 amino acids. DNA of the CDR3: TGTGCCAGCAGCTCGCTGGGAGAGTTCCAAGAGACCCAGTACTTC. It codes for CASSSLGEFQETQYF. Drawing the rest from reference TRBV7-9 and TRBJ2-5, the complete variable domain is DTGVSQNPRHKITKRGQNVTFRCDPISEHNRLYWYRQTLGQGPEFLTYFQNEAQLEKSRLLSDRFSAERPKGSFSTLEIQRTEQGDSAMYLCASSSLGEFQETQYFGPGTRLLVL.

This sequence joins TRBV19 and TRBJ2-2, with 8 bases fitting TRBD2. Germline V CDR1 and CDR2: LNHDA, SQIVND (reference sequence). The CDR3 contains 16 residues. Trimming took 6 bases from V and 6 from J; bases not matched to a gene: 12. For the CDR3, the DNA is TGTGCCAGTAGACTACCCACGGGGGGGCCCCCCGGGGAGCTGTTTTTT. It is translated as CASRLPTGGPPGELFF.

The CDR3 nucleotides read TGTGCCACCAGCAGAGACGACAGGGGTGGAGATACGCAGTATTTT. Its protein is CATSRDDRGGDTQYF. The rearrangement joins TRBV15 to TRBJ2-3, with 8 bases matching TRBD1. In germline, CDR1 is LNHNV, CDR2 YYDKDF (reference sequence). The CDR3 has 15 amino acids. V was clipped by 0 bases and J by 5 bases; unmatched bases: 4. Full variable domain (remainder filled in from reference TRBV15 and TRBJ2-3): DAMVIQNPRYQVTQFGKPVTLSCSQTLNHNVMYWYQQKSSQAPKLLFHYYDKDFNNEADTPDNFQSRRPNTSFCFLDIRSPGLGDTAMYLCATSRDDRGGDTQYFGPGTRLTVL.

The chain links TRBV7-8 to TRBJ2-1, with D perhaps matching TRBD2 (7 bases). The germline V gene encodes CDR1 SGHVS and CDR2 FQNEAQ. With 3 bases removed from V and 5 bases from J, the gap between germline ends came to 14 bases. The CDR3 consists of 15 residues. CDR3 sequence: CASSLRGGLNNEQFF. The CDR3 DNA sequence: TGTGCCAGCAGCTTGAGGGGGGGGCTAAACAATGAGCAGTTCTTC.

The chain has TRBV27 and TRBJ2-5; D is unclear. The CDR3 is 13 amino acids. V gave up 5 bases and J gave up 7 bases, with 14 bases separating them. Germline loops: CDR1 MNHEY, CDR2 SMNVEV (reference sequence). Here the CDR3 reads CASSTFPPRTQYF. The CDR3 DNA reads TGTGCCAGCAGTACCTTCCCTCCCAGGACCCAGTACTTC.